Sequencing of this TCR beta chain was carried out in a study of T cell changes during pregnancy in multiple sclerosis. Germline V gives CDR1 MNHNY, CDR2 SVGAGI (reference sequence). V was cut by 5 bases and J by 2 bases, with 13 bases left in between. CDR3 length: 14 amino acids. Using immunoSEQ multiplex PCR, the repertoire was profiled, and TCRdb retains in-frame clones only, with some absent. The sample yields about 50,000 clones, approximately 90% seen once. The chain couples TRBV6-6 to TRBJ2-7; D is possibly TRBD2 (6 bases). The sequences come from CD4+ T cells from peripheral blood mononuclear cells, collected before pregnancy. The receptor was derived from a female donor with multiple sclerosis, enrolled in a pregnancy study. The CDR3 protein is CASSPPGAPYEQYF. CDR3 DNA: TGTGCCAGCAGTCCCCCGGGAGCACCCTACGAGCAGTACTTC.